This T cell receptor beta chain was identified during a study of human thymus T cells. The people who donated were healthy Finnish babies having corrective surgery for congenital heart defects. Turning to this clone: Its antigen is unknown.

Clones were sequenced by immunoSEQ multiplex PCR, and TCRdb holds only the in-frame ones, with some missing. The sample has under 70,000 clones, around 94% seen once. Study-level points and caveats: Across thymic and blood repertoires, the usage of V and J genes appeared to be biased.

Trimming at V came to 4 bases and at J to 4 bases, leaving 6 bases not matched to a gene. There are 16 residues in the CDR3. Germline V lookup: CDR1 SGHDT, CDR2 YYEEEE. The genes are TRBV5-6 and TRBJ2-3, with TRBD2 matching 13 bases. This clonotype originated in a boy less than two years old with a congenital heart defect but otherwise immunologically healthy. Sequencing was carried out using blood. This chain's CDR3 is CASSATSGRRADTQYF. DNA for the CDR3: TGTGCCAGCAGCGCGACTAGCGGGAGGAGGGCAGATACGCAGTATTTT.